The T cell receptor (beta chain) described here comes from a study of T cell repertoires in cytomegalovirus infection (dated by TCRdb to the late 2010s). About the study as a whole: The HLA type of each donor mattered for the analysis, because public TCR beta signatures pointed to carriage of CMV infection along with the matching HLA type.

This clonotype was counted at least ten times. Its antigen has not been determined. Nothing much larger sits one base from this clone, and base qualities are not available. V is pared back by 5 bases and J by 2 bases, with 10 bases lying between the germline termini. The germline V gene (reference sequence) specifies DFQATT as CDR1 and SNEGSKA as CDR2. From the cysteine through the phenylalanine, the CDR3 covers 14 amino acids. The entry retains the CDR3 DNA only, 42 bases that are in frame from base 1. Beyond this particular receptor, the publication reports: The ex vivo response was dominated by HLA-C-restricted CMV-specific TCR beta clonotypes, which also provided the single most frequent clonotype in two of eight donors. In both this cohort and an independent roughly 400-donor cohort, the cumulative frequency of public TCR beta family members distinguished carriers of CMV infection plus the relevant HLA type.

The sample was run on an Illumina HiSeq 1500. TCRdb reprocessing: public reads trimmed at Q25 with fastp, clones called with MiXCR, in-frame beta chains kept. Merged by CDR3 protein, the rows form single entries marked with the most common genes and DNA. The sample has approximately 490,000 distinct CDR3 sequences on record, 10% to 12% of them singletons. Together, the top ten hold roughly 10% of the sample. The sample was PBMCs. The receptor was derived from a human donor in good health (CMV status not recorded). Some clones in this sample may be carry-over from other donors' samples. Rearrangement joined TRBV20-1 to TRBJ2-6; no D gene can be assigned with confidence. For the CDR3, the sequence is CSAATLTGANVLTF. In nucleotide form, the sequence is TGCAGTGCTGCTACACTTACTGGGGCCAACGTCCTGACTTTC.